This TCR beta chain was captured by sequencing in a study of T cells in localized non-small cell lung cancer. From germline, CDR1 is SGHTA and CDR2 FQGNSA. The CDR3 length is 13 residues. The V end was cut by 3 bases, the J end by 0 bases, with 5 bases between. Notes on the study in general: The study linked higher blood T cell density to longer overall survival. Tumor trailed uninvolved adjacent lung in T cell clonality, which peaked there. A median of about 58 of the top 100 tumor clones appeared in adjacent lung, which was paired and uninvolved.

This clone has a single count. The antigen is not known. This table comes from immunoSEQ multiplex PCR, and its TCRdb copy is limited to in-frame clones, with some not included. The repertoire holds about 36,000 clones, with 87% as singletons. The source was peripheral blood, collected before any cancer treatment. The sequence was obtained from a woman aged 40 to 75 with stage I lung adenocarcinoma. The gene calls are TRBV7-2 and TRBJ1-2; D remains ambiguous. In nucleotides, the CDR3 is TGTGCCAGCAGCTTGGACGCTAACTATGGCTACACCTTC. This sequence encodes CASSLDANYGYTF.